A selection of T cell receptor beta chains follows, all from one sample in a study of graft-versus-host responses after intestinal transplantation. Assay used: immunoSEQ multiplex PCR; TCRdb lists only in-frame clones, some missing. Of some 120,000 clones listed, less than 95% are singletons. These TCRs are of unknown antigen specificity. The starting material was unstimulated CD4+ T cells sorted from spleen or lymph node cells, obtained before intestinal transplant. The origin of the receptors is a human donor who received an intestinal transplant. The CDR3 runs from the conserved cysteine through the conserved F or W. D genes are given only for firm matches. Clone size is shown for a subset of rows, as once, few, many or a class of expanded clone.

v_call	j_call	d_call	clone_size	cdr3_nt	cdr3_aa
TRBV27	TRBJ1-2	TRBD1	.	TGTGCCAGCAGGACCTTGGGACAGGGGGATTTTGGCTACACCTTC	CASRTLGQGDFGYTF
TRBV9	TRBJ2-2	TRBD1	.	TGTGCCAGCAGCGTAACGCCGGGACAGGGCGCCACCGGGGAGCTGTTTTTT	CASSVTPGQGATGELFF
TRBV14	TRBJ2-3	.	.	TGTGCCAGCAGCCAAGTACGAGCGGACCTTGGGACAGATACGCAGTATTTT	CASSQVRADLGTDTQYF
TRBV12-5	TRBJ2-7	TRBD1	.	TGTGCTAGTGGTACCGGGACAGGGGACTCCTACGAGCAGTACTTC	CASGTGTGDSYEQYF
TRBV29-1	TRBJ2-3	.	.	TGCAGCGTTGAAGAGTGGTCACGGTTTCGGTATACGCAGTATTTT	CSVEEWSRFRYTQYF
TRBV28	TRBJ2-7	.	.	TGTGCCAGCACCTTCACCAGGGGGGCCTCCGAGCAGTACTTC	CASTFTRGASEQYF
TRBV6-6	TRBJ2-3	TRBD1	once	TGTGCCAGCAGTCTCGGGACAGCTAGCACAGATACGCAGTATTTT	CASSLGTASTDTQYF
TRBV7-9	TRBJ2-7	.	.	TGTGCCAGCAGCCCCGAGCGGCGCGGGGCCAACAACGAGCAGTACTTC	CASSPERRGANNEQYF
TRBV28	TRBJ1-5	TRBD1	.	TGTGCCAGCAGTCCCCGGACAGGGGTCCTCAATCAGCCCCAGCATTTT	CASSPRTGVLNQPQHF
TRBV6-5	TRBJ2-4	TRBD1	once	TGTGCCAGCAGTGTAGGACAGGGGTTGAACATTCAGTACTTC	CASSVGQGLNIQYF
TRBV19	TRBJ2-5	.	.	TGTGCCAGTAGTGCCGACAGGGGCGGGGGAGAGACCCAGTACTTC	CASSADRGGGETQYF
TRBV2	TRBJ2-7	TRBD2	.	TGTGCCAGCAGTGAAATGGGACTAGCGGCGTACGAGCAGTACTTC	CASSEMGLAAYEQYF
TRBV7-2	TRBJ1-1	.	.	TGTGCCAGCAGCTTGCAACAGACGAGGAACACTGAAGCTTTCTTT	CASSLQQTRNTEAFF
TRBV7-8	TRBJ2-5	TRBD1	.	TGTGCCAGCAGCTTAAGGACAGGGATGGAGACCCAGTACTTC	CASSLRTGMETQYF
TRBV9	TRBJ2-6	.	.	TGTGCCAGCAGCGTAGGGGTGCTCGGGGGAACGGCTGGGGCCAACGTCCTGACTTTC	CASSVGVLGGTAGANVLTF
TRBV7-2	TRBJ1-2	.	.	TGTGCCAGCAGCACATCTAACTATGGCTACACCTTC	CASSTSNYGYTF
TRBV7-9	TRBJ1-2	.	.	TGTGCCAGCAGCTTAAAGAGTGGCTACACCTTC	CASSLKSGYTF
TRBV30	TRBJ2-5	TRBD1	.	TGTGCCTGGAGTGTCGGGACAGGGGGGGAGACCCAGTACTTC	CAWSVGTGGETQYF
TRBV28	TRBJ1-2	.	.	TGTGCCAGCTACCCCAGTAGGCCGGGAGCCATCAACTATGGCTACACCTTC	CASYPSRPGAINYGYTF
TRBV5-4	TRBJ2-1	.	.	TGTGCCAGCAGCCCGCCGGGACAGCGGGACAATGAGCAGTTCTTC	CASSPPGQRDNEQFF
TRBV6-4	TRBJ1-4	TRBD1	.	TGTGCCAGTCCGGGACAGCCTAATGAAAAACTGTTTTTT	CASPGQPNEKLFF
TRBV19	TRBJ1-1	.	.	TGTGCCAGTAACGTAGCAGGACACTTAGATGAAGCTTTCTTT	CASNVAGHLDEAFF
TRBV4-1	TRBJ2-1	.	.	TGCGCCAGCAGCCTTACCACGGGTCTTCGGTACAATGAGCAGTTCTTC	CASSLTTGLRYNEQFF
TRBV28	TRBJ2-7	TRBD1	.	TGTGCCAGCAGCCCACAGGGGATTCTCTACGAGCAGTACTTC	CASSPQGILYEQYF
TRBV5-1	TRBJ2-5	.	.	TGCGCCAGCAGCTGGCGGGACTTCGAAGAGACCCAGTACTTC	CASSWRDFEETQYF
TRBV28	TRBJ1-2	TRBD1	.	TGTGCCAGCACGCAGGGGGGTGCCATTAGCTACACCTTC	CASTQGGAISYTF
TRBV2	TRBJ2-3	TRBD2	.	TGTGCCAGCAAGTCCCCCTTAGGCGGGAGACCAGATACGCAGTATTTT	CASKSPLGGRPDTQYF
TRBV30	TRBJ1-1	.	.	TGTGCCTGGAGTGTACAGGGAGACACTGAAGCTTTCTTT	CAWSVQGDTEAFF
TRBV6-1	TRBJ2-1	.	.	TGTGCCAGCAGTGAAACTATACGCCCCTACAATGAGCAGTTCTTC	CASSETIRPYNEQFF
TRBV5-1	TRBJ2-7	.	.	TGCGCCAGTACGATCTTCGGGGGCTCCTACGAGCAGTACTTC	CASTIFGGSYEQYF
TRBV30	TRBJ1-1	.	.	TGTGCCTGGAGTGTACGTAGGGGGAACACTGAAGCTTTCTTT	CAWSVRRGNTEAFF
TRBV7-7	TRBJ2-2	.	few	TGTGCCAGCAGTCAACTACCTTCCTTAAACACCGGGGAGCTGTTTTTT	CASSQLPSLNTGELFF